Following are 17 T cell receptor beta chains from one sample sequenced in a study of early T cells in non-severe SARS-CoV-2 infection. TCRdb reprocessed the 5' RACE reads via MiXCR and lists one record per CDR3 protein. The sample records about 90,000 distinct CDR3 sequences, about 12% being singletons. The sequences come from whole blood, collected at baseline. The receptors were sampled from an adult who was a healthcare worker with PCR-confirmed SARS-CoV-2 infection or an uninfected control (not recorded which).

The chain combines TRBV7-2 with TRBJ2-1; 10 bases are shared with TRBD2. Germline V gene sequence: CDR1 SGHTA, CDR2 FQGNSA. Germline trimming cut 5 bases from V and 2 bases from J; bases unmatched to any gene: 12. This CDR3 is built from 18 residues. The CDR3: CASSPRRAGGVTYNEQFF. As DNA, the CDR3 is TGTGCCAGCAGCCCCCGTCGAGCGGGGGGGGTTACCTACAATGAGCAGTTCTTC.

This clonotype has ten or more counts. The genes are TRBV4-2 and TRBJ2-3, with no clear D. Per germline, CDR1 LGHNA and CDR2 YNFKEQ. The CDR3 has 16 amino acids. Between the trimmed V and J ends, which lost 0 bases and 1 base, there was a span of 11 bases. The CDR3 nucleotides read TGTGCCAGCAGCCAAGAGTCCCAACCCCGCACAGATACGCAGTATTTT. This codes for CASSQESQPRTDTQYF.

This clonotype was detected ten times or more. The genes are TRBV7-9 and TRBJ1-1; D not certain. This CDR3 has 14 residues. Germline V gene sequence: CDR1 SEHNR, CDR2 FQNEAQ (reference sequence). The germline V and J ends were trimmed by 2 bases and 4 bases, with 11 bases remaining between them. The CDR3 loop reads CASSLNFGSTEAFF. CDR3 bases: TGTGCCAGCAGCTTAAATTTTGGGAGCACTGAAGCTTTCTTT.

This clonotype was detected a few times. V is TRBV5-1 and J is TRBJ2-3; 9 bases agree with TRBD2. Per the germline V gene, CDR1 is SGHRS and CDR2 is YFSETQ. This CDR3 is 15 amino acids long. Losses at the gene ends were 5 bases for V and 0 bases for J; bases not matched to a gene: 4. CDR3 sequence reads: CASRLAGPSTDTQYF. The DNA for the CDR3 is TGCGCCAGCAGGCTAGCGGGACCTAGCACAGATACGCAGTATTTT.

The chain is built from TRBV6-2 or TRBV6-3 and TRBJ2-3; the match to TRBD2 covers 8 bases. This CDR3 has 14 amino acids. J was trimmed by 5 bases and V by 7 bases; bases with no gene match: 8. The germline V gene encodes CDR1 MNHEY and CDR2 SVGEGT. For the CDR3, the DNA is TGTGCCAGCACCGTAGCGGGACTCAGAGATACGCAGTATTTT. Translation gives CASTVAGLRDTQYF.

In its sample, this clonotype was seen a few times. The chain recombines TRBV12-3 or TRBV12-4 with TRBJ1-2; D gene ambiguous. Between the trimmed V and J ends, which lost 3 bases and 5 bases, there was a span of 7 bases. This CDR3 spans 12 amino acids. CDR3 residues: CASSFSGYGYTF. CDR3 DNA: TGTGCCAGCAGTTTTTCCGGATATGGCTACACCTTC.

About this clonotype itself: This may stem from a read error, because a much larger clone lies one nucleotide away. The chain recombines TRBV20-1 with TRBJ1-1, with D uncertain. Germline CDR1 is DFQATT and CDR2 is SNEGSKA (reference sequence). CDR3 size: 11 residues. The CDR3 DNA follows: TGCAGTACTAGAGAGACCACTGAAGCTTTCTTT. The encoded protein is CSTRETTEAFF.

Only a few counts were recorded for this clonotype. J is TRBJ1-1 and V is TRBV11-2; D is unresolved. This CDR3 has 16 amino acids. CDR1 SGHAT and CDR2 FQNNGV come from the germline V gene. The V end was cut by 5 bases, the J end by 4 bases, with 20 bases between. The chain's CDR3 is CASSLSLGEIGTEAFF. The CDR3 coding sequence is TGTGCCAGCAGCCTATCCCTTGGGGAGATAGGCACTGAAGCTTTCTTT.

This chain links TRBV12-5 with TRBJ2-3; D is perhaps TRBD2 (6 bases). The CDR3 extends over 15 amino acids. In germline, CDR1 is LGHNT, CDR2 FRNRAP. V shed 2 bases and J shed 4 bases, with 13 bases lying between them. Written as DNA, the CDR3 is TGTGCTAGTGGTTTGTCGGGCGGGAACCCAGATACGCAGTATTTT. Encoded protein: CASGLSGGNPDTQYF.

This clonotype was picked up many times. The J gene is TRBJ1-1, the V gene TRBV6-1; D is perhaps TRBD1 (5 bases). The germline V gene encodes CDR1 MNHNS and CDR2 SASEGT. The CDR3 extends over 15 amino acids. Trimming took off 10 bases at V and 0 bases at J, with 18 bases between the two ends. CDR3 protein: CATTIGGEVNTEAFF. The CDR3 DNA follows: TGTGCCACCACTATTGGAGGGGAGGTGAACACTGAAGCTTTCTTT.

This clonotype was recorded a few times. The V and J genes are TRBV11-2 and TRBJ1-2, with D uncertain. V was cut by 0 bases and J by 5 bases, with 7 bases left in between. Germline CDR1 SGHAT, CDR2 FQNNGV. This CDR3 has 13 amino acids. CDR3 region: CASSLDLFYGYTF. The CDR3 coding sequence is TGTGCCAGCAGCTTAGATTTATTTTATGGCTACACCTTC.

V gene TRBV7-9 combines with J gene TRBJ2-6; D not resolved. Looked up from germline, CDR1 is SEHNR and CDR2 is FQNEAQ (reference sequence). The CDR3 spans 15 residues. Trimming removed 7 bases at V and 2 bases at J, with 12 bases between. CDR3 sequence (DNA): TGTGCCAGCACTCCCCAATTGGCTGGGGCCAACGTCCTGACTTTC. The encoded protein is CASTPQLAGANVLTF.

This clonotype showed up many times. The CDR3 is CASSQPLGTEAFF. The CDR3 nucleotides are TGTGCCAGCAGCCAACCATTGGGCACTGAAGCTTTCTTT. The V call is TRBV5-4, the J call TRBJ1-1; D unresolved. Germline CDR1 and CDR2: SGHNT and YYREEE (reference sequence). V was pared by 4 bases and J by 4 bases, with 11 bases between. CDR3 length: 13 amino acids.

This clonotype has a handful of counts. The chain links TRBV7-8 to TRBJ2-5; D perhaps matches TRBD1 (6 bases). The CDR3 extends over 13 amino acids. Germline CDR1 reads SGHVS; CDR2 reads FQNEAQ. The V gene lost 6 bases and the J gene lost 3 bases, with 11 bases spanning the gap. The CDR3 reads CASSVGQKETQYF. DNA of the CDR3: TGTGCCAGCAGTGTAGGACAGAAAGAGACCCAGTACTTC.

This clonotype was seen a handful of times. In DNA, the CDR3 is TGTGCCAGCAGCTCCGGGACAGGATTGAACACTGAAGCTTTCTTT. Amino acid sequence: CASSSGTGLNTEAFF. The chain has TRBV11-3 and TRBJ1-1; 8 nucleotides agree with TRBD1. The CDR3 has 15 amino acids. Germline V gene data show CDR1 as SGHNT and CDR2 as YENEEA. V was clipped by 4 bases and J by 0 bases; unmatched bases: 4.

This clonotype was seen ten or more times. This chain uses TRBV20-1 with TRBJ2-1; 13 bases are shared with TRBD2. Germline values: CDR1 DFQATT, CDR2 SNEGSKA (reference sequence). The CDR3 covers 16 residues. J was trimmed by 6 bases and V by 0 bases; bases with no gene match: 5. CDR3 sequence: CSARDGGLAGTNEQFF. CDR3 bases: TGCAGTGCTAGAGATGGGGGACTAGCGGGGACCAATGAGCAGTTCTTC.

With regard to this clonotype: The junction shows a germline mismatch at one end, possibly a read error. This chain links TRBV20-1 with TRBJ2-7; 10 bases are shared with TRBD2. Germline CDR1 and CDR2: DFQATT and SNEGSKA (reference sequence). The CDR3 length is 13 residues. CDR3 loop: CSAVNRTSGLRNF. The CDR3 DNA reads TGCAGTGCTGTAAACCGGACTAGCGGCCTTCGGAACTTC.